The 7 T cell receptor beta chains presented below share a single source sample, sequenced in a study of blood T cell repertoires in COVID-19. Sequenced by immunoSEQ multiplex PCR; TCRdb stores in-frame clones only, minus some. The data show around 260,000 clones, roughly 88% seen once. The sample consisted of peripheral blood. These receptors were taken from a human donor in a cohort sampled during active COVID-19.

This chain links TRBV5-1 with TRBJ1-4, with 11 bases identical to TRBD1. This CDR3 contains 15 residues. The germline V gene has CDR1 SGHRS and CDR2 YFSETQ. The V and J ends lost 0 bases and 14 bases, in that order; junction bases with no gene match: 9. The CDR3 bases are TGCGCCAGCAGCTTGGGACCGGGACAGGGGGTTGTTCTGTTTTTT. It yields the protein CASSLGPGQGVVLFF.

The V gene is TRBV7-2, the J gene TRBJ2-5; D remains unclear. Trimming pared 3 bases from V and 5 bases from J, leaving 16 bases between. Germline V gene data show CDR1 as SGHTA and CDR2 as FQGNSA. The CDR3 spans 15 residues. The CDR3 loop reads CASSLTRWAKETQYF. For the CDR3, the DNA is TGTGCCAGCAGCTTGACCAGGTGGGCTAAGGAGACCCAGTACTTC.

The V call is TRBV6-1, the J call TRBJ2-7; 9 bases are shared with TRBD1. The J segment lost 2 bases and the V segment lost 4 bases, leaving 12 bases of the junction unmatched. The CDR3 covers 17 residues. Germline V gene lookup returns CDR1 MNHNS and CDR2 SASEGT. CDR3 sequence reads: CASSVGSFGQGPYEQYF. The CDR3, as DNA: TGTGCCAGCAGTGTAGGGTCCTTTGGACAGGGGCCCTACGAGCAGTACTTC.

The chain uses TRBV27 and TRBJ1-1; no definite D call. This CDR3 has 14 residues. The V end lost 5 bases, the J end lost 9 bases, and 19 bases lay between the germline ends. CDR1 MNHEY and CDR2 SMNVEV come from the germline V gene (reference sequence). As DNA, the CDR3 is TGTGCCAGCAGTCCCAGGAGGTCCTTGGATAAAGCTTTCTTT. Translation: CASSPRRSLDKAFF.

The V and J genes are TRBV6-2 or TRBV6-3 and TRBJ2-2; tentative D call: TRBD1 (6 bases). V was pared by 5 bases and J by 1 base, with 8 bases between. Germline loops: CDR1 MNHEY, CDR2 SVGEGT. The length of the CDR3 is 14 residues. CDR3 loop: CASSLQGNTGELFF. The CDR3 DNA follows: TGTGCCAGCAGTCTACAGGGGAACACCGGGGAGCTGTTTTTT.

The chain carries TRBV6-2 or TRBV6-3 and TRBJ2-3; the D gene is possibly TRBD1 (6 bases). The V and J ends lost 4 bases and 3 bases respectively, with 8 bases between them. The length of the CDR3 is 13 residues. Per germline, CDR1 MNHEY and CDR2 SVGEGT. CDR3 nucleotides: TGTGCCAGCAGTTGGACAGCTACAGATACGCAGTATTTT. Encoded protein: CASSWTATDTQYF.

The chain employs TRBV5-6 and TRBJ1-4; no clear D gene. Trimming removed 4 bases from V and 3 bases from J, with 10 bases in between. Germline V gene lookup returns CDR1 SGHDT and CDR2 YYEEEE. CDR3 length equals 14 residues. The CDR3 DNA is TGTGCCAGCAGCGGAGGGTTCCCTAATGAAAAACTGTTTTTT. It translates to CASSGGFPNEKLFF.